These 13 T cell receptor beta chains share one sample of origin, sequenced in a study of shared clonotypes between healthy human individuals. Produced via immunoSEQ multiplex PCR; TCRdb's table is partial and in-frame only. The repertoire has a few hundred thousand clones, around 97% of them found once; the top ten carry 0.057%. The sample was naive CD4+ T cells sorted from blood. Subset specified: CD45RA+ positively selected. The receptors originated from a woman between 25 and 40 years old in good health.

The chain is built from TRBV5-1 and TRBJ2-5, with unresolved D. CDR1 and CDR2 (germline): SGHRS, YFSETQ. The CDR3 covers 14 residues. V was cut by 2 bases and J by 3 bases, with 11 bases left in between. For the CDR3, the DNA is TGCGCCAGCAGCTTAGTCCTGGGGAAAGAGACCCAGTACTTC. Protein: CASSLVLGKETQYF.

V is TRBV7-9 and J is TRBJ2-1, with 8 bases fitting TRBD2. Germline V CDR1 and CDR2: SEHNR, FQNEAQ (reference sequence). Germline trimming cut 4 bases from V and 5 bases from J; bases unmatched to any gene: 7. This CDR3 comprises 15 residues. The chain's CDR3 is CASSSKRESNNEQFF. Here the CDR3 DNA reads TGTGCCAGCAGCTCAAAGCGGGAGAGTAACAATGAGCAGTTCTTC.

The gene calls are TRBV10-3 and TRBJ2-1; 7 nucleotides match TRBD1. Trimming cost V 0 bases and J 5 bases; bases outside gene matches: 4. The CDR3 extends over 15 amino acids. Germline CDR1 and CDR2: ENHRY and SYGVKD. The CDR3 sequence: CAISESATGNNEQFF. The CDR3 DNA reads as TGTGCCATCAGTGAGTCTGCGACAGGGAACAATGAGCAGTTCTTC.

V and J are TRBV27 and TRBJ2-2; TRBD2 is a possible D gene (6 bases). This CDR3 is 17 amino acids long. The germline CDR1 and CDR2 sequences are MNHEY and SMNVEV (reference sequence). The ends were cut back, 2 bases at V and 0 bases at J, with 13 bases in the middle. The CDR3 DNA sequence: TGTGCCAGCAGTTTAGGGGGGTGGGCCCCGAACACCGGGGAGCTGTTTTTT. As protein: CASSLGGWAPNTGELFF.

The chain uses TRBV5-1 and TRBJ2-1; 7 positions match TRBD1. Trimming cost V 4 bases and J 3 bases; bases outside gene matches: 10. The CDR3 has 16 residues. Germline CDR1 and CDR2: SGHRS and YFSETQ. CDR3 region: CASSVETGFSYNEQFF. In DNA form, the CDR3 reads TGCGCCAGCAGCGTGGAGACAGGGTTTAGCTACAATGAGCAGTTCTTC.

The chain carries TRBV10-3 and TRBJ2-1; D gene uncertain. Germline V lookup: CDR1 ENHRY, CDR2 SYGVKD. The V end was cut by 6 bases, the J end by 0 bases, with 15 bases between. The CDR3 runs to 16 residues. The CDR3 sequence is CAIRDDARSSYNEQFF. DNA for the CDR3: TGTGCCATCAGGGACGACGCCCGGAGCTCCTACAATGAGCAGTTCTTC.

The rearrangement uses TRBV6-5 and TRBJ2-7; the match to TRBD2 covers 12 bases. Germline CDR1 is MNHEY and CDR2 is SVGAGI. The CDR3 length is 15 residues. V dropped 2 bases and J dropped 6; count of bases not matched to a gene: 5. CDR3 loop: CASSYRLAGGGEQYF. In DNA form, the CDR3 reads TGTGCCAGCAGTTACAGGCTAGCGGGAGGGGGCGAGCAGTACTTC.

The rearrangement links TRBV29-1 to TRBJ2-1, with 8 bases that match TRBD2. The germline V gene has CDR1 SQVTM and CDR2 ANQGSEA. The CDR3 runs to 14 residues. Unmatched junction bases numbered 8, after V lost 4 bases and J lost 6 bases. The CDR3 sequence: CSVGNRLALNEQFF. The CDR3 DNA sequence: TGCAGCGTTGGAAACAGACTAGCGCTCAATGAGCAGTTCTTC.

The CDR3 loop is CASSLSGGGNYGYTF. The DNA of the CDR3 is TGTGCCAGCAGCTTATCTGGGGGTGGTAACTATGGCTACACCTTC. The V gene is TRBV5-4, the J gene TRBJ1-2; possibly TRBD1 for D (5 bases). The CDR3 is 15 residues long. Germline CDR1 reads SGHNT; CDR2 reads YYREEE (reference sequence). V lost 2 bases and J 1 base, leaving 12 bases between the germline ends.

The rearrangement uses TRBV7-9 and TRBJ2-5; D call uncertain. The germline V and J ends were trimmed by 3 bases and 2 bases, with 10 bases remaining between them. This CDR3 comprises 14 residues. Germline V lookup: CDR1 SEHNR, CDR2 FQNEAQ (reference sequence). The CDR3 DNA sequence: TGTGCCAGCAGCTTGCTTTCCATACAAGAGACCCAGTACTTC. It is translated as CASSLLSIQETQYF.

The V and J genes are TRBV7-9 and TRBJ1-1, with TRBD1 identical over 7 bases. Germline V gene sequence: CDR1 SEHNR, CDR2 FQNEAQ (reference sequence). The V and J ends lost 5 bases and 1 base, in that order; junction bases with no gene match: 4. This CDR3 is 14 amino acids long. The CDR3 region is CASSLQGRNTEAFF. The CDR3 DNA reads TGTGCCAGCAGCCTACAGGGGAGGAACACTGAAGCTTTCTTT.

The chain employs TRBV6-1 and TRBJ1-1; D not resolved. With 6 bases removed from V and 3 bases from J, the gap between germline ends came to 11 bases. Germline-derived CDR1 and CDR2 are MNHNS and SASEGT. This CDR3 contains 13 residues. The CDR3 is CASSAGRYTEAFF. CDR3 coding DNA: TGTGCCAGCAGCGCTGGACGGTACACTGAAGCTTTCTTT.

V and J are TRBV18 and TRBJ2-3; D call uncertain. CDR3 size: 15 residues. The germline V gene has CDR1 KGHSH and CDR2 LQKENI. V was trimmed by 6 bases and J by 2 bases, leaving 15 bases between them. CDR3 coding DNA: TGTGCCAGCTCCTACGCGCAGGATGACACAGATACGCAGTATTTT. Translated, it gives CASSYAQDDTDTQYF.